This is a list of T cell receptor beta chains from one sample in a study of T-cell memory formation after mild COVID-19. TCRdb reprocessed the 5' RACE reads via MiXCR and lists one record per CDR3 protein. The data show 400,000 to 500,000 distinct CDR3 sequences, about 20% seen once. Specimen: PBMCs or a T cell subset sorted from them (not recorded which). The receptors stem from an adult woman who had mild COVID-19 (a few samples of this study predate the infection). Cell type and time point are not known. The CDR3 runs from the conserved cysteine through the conserved F or W. Each record gives: D gene, V gene, clone size, J gene, CDR3 DNA, CDR3 protein. The D gene is left open where the match is weak. Part of the rows lack a size; the others show once, few, many or a class for expanded clones.

NA	TRBV7-3	NA	TRBJ2-5	TGTGCCAGCAGCCGGGAGTACCAAGAGACCCAGTACTTC	CASSREYQETQYF
NA	TRBV24-1	few	TRBJ2-2	TGTGCCACCAGTGATTTAGTGACGAACACCGGGGAGCTGTTTTTT	CATSDLVTNTGELFF
NA	TRBV20-1	NA	TRBJ2-3	TGCAGTGCTAGAGAACTGGGCGGGGGCACAGATACGCAGTATTTT	CSARELGGGTDTQYF
TRBD2	TRBV2	NA	TRBJ2-1	TGTGCCAGCAAGCGGGAGGGCCCTGAGCAGTTCTTC	CASKREGPEQFF
NA	TRBV5-6	few	TRBJ1-1	TGTGCCAGCAGCTTGGGGACACCAACGCAAACTGAAGCTTTCTTT	CASSLGTPTQTEAFF
NA	TRBV19	NA	TRBJ1-5	TGTGCCAGTAGTAACAGAATTGTTCAGCCCCAGCATTTT	CASSNRIVQPQHF
NA	TRBV5-5	NA	TRBJ2-2	TGTGCCAGCAGCTCAAACTTCGCCACCCATACGACCACCGGGGAGCTGTTTTTT	CASSSNFATHTTTGELFF
NA	TRBV15	NA	TRBJ2-7	TGTGCCACCAGCAGAGATCATGAAGGGACCTACGAGCAGTACTTC	CATSRDHEGTYEQYF
TRBD1	TRBV5-1	NA	TRBJ2-3	TGCGCCAGCAGCTTGGACGGACAGGGAGACACAGATACGCAGTATTTT	CASSLDGQGDTDTQYF
NA	TRBV7-7	NA	TRBJ2-5	TGTGCCAGCAGCTTAGCTCTTGGGCAGCAAGAGACCCAGTACTTC	CASSLALGQQETQYF
NA	TRBV7-2	once	TRBJ2-1	TGTGCCAGCAGGACCGGGACCGTCTCCAGTGAGCAGTTCTTC	CASRTGTVSSEQFF
NA	TRBV7-9	NA	TRBJ2-3	TGTGCCAGCAGCTCACCCTTGGCGGACGGAGATACGCAGTATTTT	CASSSPLADGDTQYF
TRBD1	TRBV3-1	NA	TRBJ1-5	TGTGCCAGCAGCCTCGGGACAGGGAATAGCAATCAGCCCCAGCATTTT	CASSLGTGNSNQPQHF
NA	TRBV5-1	NA	TRBJ2-7	TGCGCCAGCAGCCGATCGACCGACTACTACGAGCAGTACTTC	CASSRSTDYYEQYF
TRBD1	TRBV10-3	NA	TRBJ1-1	TGTGCCATCAGCGAAGGGACAGTCCAAGCTGAAGCTTTCTTT	CAISEGTVQAEAFF
NA	TRBV5-1	NA	TRBJ2-3	TGCGCCAGCAGCTCGCTGGGACTGTTCACAGATACGCAGTATTTT	CASSSLGLFTDTQYF
TRBD2	TRBV29-1	NA	TRBJ2-7	TGCAGCGTTGAGACTAGCGCGTCCTACGAGCAGTACTTC	CSVETSASYEQYF
NA	TRBV7-9	few	TRBJ1-1	TGTGCCAGCAGCCCCCAGGTGTGGGTGACGAACACTGAAGCTTTCTTT	CASSPQVWVTNTEAFF
NA	TRBV10-3	NA	TRBJ2-7	TGTGCCACCTGGCCGGGGAAGGTCTACGAGCAGTACTTC	CATWPGKVYEQYF
NA	TRBV5-5	few	TRBJ2-1	TGTGCCAGCAGCTTGGAGGGCTACTCGTACAATGAGCAGTTCTTC	CASSLEGYSYNEQFF
NA	TRBV4-2	few	TRBJ2-1	TGTGCCAGCAGCCAAGAACAGGCGTCAGGTTACAATGAGCAGTTCTTC	CASSQEQASGYNEQFF
TRBD2	TRBV7-9	NA	TRBJ2-7	TGTGCCAGCAGCCCCCCCGGGACTAGCGGCTACGAGCAGTACTTC	CASSPPGTSGYEQYF
NA	TRBV4-2	NA	TRBJ2-7	TGTGCCAGCAGCCAAGGGTGGCAGGCTCGGAACGAGCAGTACTTC	CASSQGWQARNEQYF
TRBD2	TRBV12-3/TRBV12-4	few	TRBJ2-7	TGTGCCAGCAGTGCGGGACTAGCGGGGGGTACCTACGAGCAGTACTTC	CASSAGLAGGTYEQYF
NA	TRBV11-2	few	TRBJ2-2	TGTGCCAGCAGCTTATTCGCGGGACAAGTAGGCCACGGGGAGCTGTTTTTT	CASSLFAGQVGHGELFF
TRBD1	TRBV5-1	many	TRBJ2-7	TGCGCCAGCAGCCCGGGACAGGCTGTGGGGGAGCAGTACTTC	CASSPGQAVGEQYF
TRBD1	TRBV9	few	TRBJ1-2	TGTGCCAGCAGCGTATTTGGGTCCCAGGGACAGTCCTATGGCTACACCTTC	CASSVFGSQGQSYGYTF
TRBD2	TRBV10-3	NA	TRBJ2-1	TGTGCCATCAGTGATATAGGCGGGAGGTTGTATGAGCAGTTCTTC	CAISDIGGRLYEQFF
NA	TRBV20-1	few	TRBJ1-1	TGCAGTGCTAGAAGGGGGGGACCGAACACTGAAGCTTTCTTT	CSARRGGPNTEAFF
TRBD2	TRBV20-1	NA	TRBJ2-3	TGCAGTGCTAGCACTAGCGGGAGAGATACGCAGTATTTT	CSASTSGRDTQYF
NA	TRBV24-1	NA	TRBJ2-1	TGTGCCACCAGTGACCTCGGGGACAATGAGCAGTTCTTC	CATSDLGDNEQFF
NA	TRBV24-1	few	TRBJ1-1	TGTGCCACCAGTGATGGGTGGGGTAAGGACACTGAAGCTTTCTTT	CATSDGWGKDTEAFF
TRBD1	TRBV24-1	NA	TRBJ2-3	TGTGCCACCAGTGATGTCCGGGACAGGGGACGAGATACGCAGTATTTT	CATSDVRDRGRDTQYF
NA	TRBV5-6	NA	TRBJ1-1	TGTGCCAGCAGCTCCCCGTTGTCCCTGAGGAACACTGAAGCTTTCTTT	CASSSPLSLRNTEAFF
NA	TRBV9	few	TRBJ2-2	TGTGCCAGCAGCGTAGTGCCGGGGAGAGGGACCGGGGAGCTGTTTTTT	CASSVVPGRGTGELFF
TRBD1	TRBV6-2/TRBV6-3	NA	TRBJ2-2	TGTGCCAGCAGCTCTCGGGACAGGTTCACCGGGGAGCTGTTTTTT	CASSSRDRFTGELFF
TRBD2	TRBV12-3/TRBV12-4	few	TRBJ2-4	TGTGCCAGCACCGTAGCGGGGGGGTCGTACATTCAGTACTTC	CASTVAGGSYIQYF
NA	TRBV5-1	NA	TRBJ2-1	TGCGCCAGCAGCCAATACTCGGGACTCCCCCCGGAGTTCTTC	CASSQYSGLPPEFF
TRBD1	TRBV27	NA	TRBJ1-6	TGTGCCAGCAGCCAGCGAGGGGGCAAGCATAATTCACCCCTCCACTTT	CASSQRGGKHNSPLHF
NA	TRBV7-9	NA	TRBJ1-2	TGTGCCAGCAGCTTAGAGCGGGGACTAGGCTATGGCTACACCTTC	CASSLERGLGYGYTF
NA	TRBV12-3/TRBV12-4	NA	TRBJ2-2	TGTGCCAGCAGTCTGAAGATTGGCACCGGGGAGCTGTTTTTT	CASSLKIGTGELFF
NA	TRBV21-1	NA	TRBJ1-5	TGTGCCAGCCCATTTCCGGGACAGGAAGATAGCAATCAGCCCCAGCATTTT	CASPFPGQEDSNQPQHF
TRBD1	TRBV12-3/TRBV12-4	many	TRBJ2-1	TGTGCCAGTGTTCGGGACAGTTATTATGAGCAGTTCTTC	CASVRDSYYEQFF
NA	TRBV5-1	few	TRBJ2-7	TGCGCCAGCAGCTTGGGGATCGGGCCGGCAGGGCCCTCCTACGAGCAGTACTTC	CASSLGIGPAGPSYEQYF
TRBD1	TRBV7-2	NA	TRBJ2-6	TGTGCCAGCAGCTTGACAGGGCTCACTGGGGCCAACGTCCTGACTTTC	CASSLTGLTGANVLTF
NA	TRBV7-2	few	TRBJ2-1	TGTGCCAGCAGCTTACGACAGGTGGAGGGGGGGCAGTTCTTC	CASSLRQVEGGQFF
NA	TRBV5-1	NA	TRBJ2-3	TGCGCCAGCAGTTCTACCCCAGGGTCTGGCACAGATACGCAGTATTTT	CASSSTPGSGTDTQYF
NA	TRBV18	many	TRBJ2-7	TGTGCCACCCCTCGGTCCCCAGGGGACTACGAGCAGTACTTC	CATPRSPGDYEQYF
NA	TRBV19	NA	TRBJ2-4	TGTGCCAGTAGTACCCGACTGGTAGCCAAAAACATTCAGTACTTC	CASSTRLVAKNIQYF
NA	TRBV12-3/TRBV12-4	NA	TRBJ2-7	TGTGCCAGCAGCCCGAACTCGCGTGAGCAGTACTTC	CASSPNSREQYF
NA	TRBV6-2/TRBV6-3	NA	TRBJ2-5	TGTGCCAGCAGTTACTCGGGAAGCGGGCCACCGGGAGAGACCCAGTACTTC	CASSYSGSGPPGETQYF
NA	TRBV20-1	NA	TRBJ2-5	TGCAGTGCAAGAGGGGAGACCCAGTACTTC	CSARGETQYF